Below are 22 T cell receptor beta chains sequenced from a single sample in a study of graft-versus-host responses after intestinal transplantation. The antigens these receptors bind are not known. Repertoires were generated with immunoSEQ multiplex PCR, while TCRdb's copy carries only in-frame clones and drops some. The sample includes tens of thousands of clones, roughly 88% of them seen just once. The sample was unstimulated CD4+ T cells sorted from spleen or lymph node cells, taken before intestinal transplant. These receptors were taken from a human donor who received an intestinal transplant.

The chain joins TRBV5-1 to TRBJ1-1, with D possibly being TRBD1 (6 bases). This CDR3 contains 13 residues. CDR1 is SGHRS and CDR2 is YFSETQ in the germline V gene. V was clipped by 5 bases and J by 4 bases, with 12 bases between them. CDR3 residues: CASSVEGVTEAFF. CDR3 nucleotides: TGCGCCAGCAGTGTTGAGGGGGTCACTGAAGCTTTCTTT.

The J gene is TRBJ2-1, the V gene TRBV5-1; D gene ambiguous. The CDR3 is 16 residues long. Trimming shortened V by 1 base and J by 0 bases, and 11 bases separated the two germline ends. Germline loops: CDR1 SGHRS, CDR2 YFSETQ. CDR3 sequence: CASSLLGQSSYNEQFF. The CDR3 region has the DNA TGCGCCAGCAGCTTGCTAGGTCAAAGCTCCTACAATGAGCAGTTCTTC.

V is TRBV27 and J is TRBJ1-5, with 7 nucleotides matching TRBD1. The CDR3 is 15 amino acids. Germline CDR1 and CDR2: MNHEY and SMNVEV (reference sequence). Trimming took 4 bases from V and 2 from J; bases not matched to a gene: 5. The CDR3 nucleotides read TGTGCCAGCAGTTCAGACAGGGATCGCAATCAGCCCCAGCATTTT. It yields the protein CASSSDRDRNQPQHF.

The chain combines TRBV6-6 with TRBJ1-2; D not certain. Looked up from germline, CDR1 is MNHNY and CDR2 is SVGAGI (reference sequence). V was trimmed by 5 bases and J by 1 base, leaving 17 bases between them. The CDR3 is 16 amino acids. The CDR3 region is CASSRDGVQSNYGYTF. CDR3 nucleotides: TGTGCCAGCAGTCGTGACGGAGTGCAAAGTAACTATGGCTACACCTTC.

The chain combines TRBV6-4 with TRBJ1-5; 11 nucleotides align to TRBD1. This CDR3 comprises 20 residues. The germline V gene encodes CDR1 MRHNA and CDR2 SNTAGT. Trimming cost V 4 bases and J 6 bases; bases outside gene matches: 20. The CDR3 spells CASSAPEPRDRGSIVQPQHF. CDR3 DNA: TGTGCCAGCAGTGCTCCAGAGCCCCGGGACAGGGGGTCGATAGTTCAGCCCCAGCATTTT.

V usage is TRBV5-1 and J usage is TRBJ2-3; D possibly corresponds to TRBD1 (7 bases). CDR3 size: 15 residues. Germline V gives CDR1 SGHRS, CDR2 YFSETQ. V was cut by 2 bases and J by 3 bases, with 13 bases left in between. The CDR3 nucleotides are TGCGCCAGCAGCTTAGGGGGGACAGCGACAGATACGCAGTATTTT. Translation gives CASSLGGTATDTQYF. The variable domain in full, with the rest retrieved from reference TRBV5-1 and TRBJ2-3, is KAGVTQTPRYLIKTRGQQVTLSCSPISGHRSVSWYQQTPGQGLQFLFEYFSETQRNKGNFPGRFSGRQFSNSRSEMNVSTLELGDSALYLCASSLGGTATDTQYFGPGTRLTVL.

The rearrangement uses TRBV19 and TRBJ2-7, with D maybe TRBD1 (6 bases). Germline V gives CDR1 LNHDA, CDR2 SQIVND (reference sequence). V was cut by 6 bases and J by 2 bases, with 20 bases left in between. The CDR3 extends over 16 amino acids. CDR3 nucleotides: TGTGCCAGTAGCCCTTTTCCAGGGGTAGGGCCCTACGAGCAGTACTTC. It is translated as CASSPFPGVGPYEQYF. Based on the CDR3 plus reference TRBV19 and TRBJ2-7, the full variable domain is DGGITQSPKYLFRKEGQNVTLSCEQNLNHDAMYWYRQDPGQGLRLIYYSQIVNDFQKGDIAEGYSVSREKKESFPLTVTSAQKNPTAFYLCASSPFPGVGPYEQYFGPGTRLTVT.

The J gene is TRBJ1-5, the V gene TRBV11-1, with 10 bases matching TRBD1. This CDR3 has 13 residues. J gave up 6 bases and V 6 bases, and 2 bases lay outside the gene matches. The germline V gene encodes CDR1 SGHAT and CDR2 FQDESV (reference sequence). This CDR3 reads CASSRTGGQPQHF. The CDR3 DNA reads as TGTGCCAGCAGTCGGACAGGGGGTCAGCCCCAGCATTTT.

The chain employs TRBV4-1 and TRBJ1-1; D is uncertain. V lost 0 bases and J 6 bases, leaving 8 bases between the germline ends. This CDR3 spans 13 amino acids. Germline CDR1 and CDR2: MGHRA and YSYEKL. The CDR3 region is CASSQDWAAEAFF. The CDR3 DNA reads TGCGCCAGCAGCCAAGATTGGGCCGCTGAAGCTTTCTTT.

This chain uses TRBV15 with TRBJ1-1, with D maybe TRBD1 (5 bases). Trimming pared 0 bases from V and 10 bases from J, leaving 15 bases between. This CDR3 has 14 amino acids. The germline gives CDR1 LNHNV, CDR2 YYDKDF (reference sequence). In DNA, the CDR3 is TGTGCCACCAGCAGAGACCGGGGGGGGTCGGGAGCTTTCTTT. It specifies CATSRDRGGSGAFF.

The chain is built from TRBV5-1 and TRBJ2-1, with 10 positions matching TRBD2. The CDR3 contains 14 residues. The germline gives CDR1 SGHRS, CDR2 YFSETQ. Losses at the gene ends were 4 bases for V and 5 bases for J; bases not matched to a gene: 3. The CDR3 sequence: CASSPSGGDNEQFF. CDR3 DNA sequence: TGCGCCAGCAGCCCTAGCGGGGGAGACAATGAGCAGTTCTTC.

The J gene is TRBJ2-1, the V gene TRBV25-1; TRBD2 aligns across 8 bases. V shed 7 bases and J 5 bases; nucleotides not matched to a gene: 7. Germline V gene lookup returns CDR1 MGHDK and CDR2 SYGVNS. There are 14 residues in the CDR3. Here the CDR3 DNA reads TGTGCCAGCACCAGGACTAGCATCCACAATGAGCAGTTCTTC. Its translation: CASTRTSIHNEQFF. The full variable domain, completed using reference TRBV25-1 and TRBJ2-1, is EADIYQTPRYLVIGTGKKITLECSQTMGHDKMYWYQQDPGMELHLIHYSYGVNSTEKGDLSSESTVSRIRTEHFPLTLESARPSHTSQYLCASTRTSIHNEQFFGPGTRLTVL.

To note about this clone: Compared with germline, one end of the junction differs, possibly owing to a read error. At the DNA level, this CDR3 is encoded by other sequences in the same sample as well. This chain joins TRBV5-1 and TRBJ1-1; D gene uncertain. The CDR3 has 13 residues. Germline V lookup: CDR1 SGHRS, CDR2 YFSETQ. In DNA, the CDR3 is TGCGCCAGCAGCTTGGTGGTGAACACCGAAGCTTTCTTT. This gives the protein CASSLVVNTEAFF. Using reference TRBV5-1 and TRBJ1-1 for the parts outside the CDR3, the full variable domain is KAGVTQTPRYLIKTRGQQVTLSCSPISGHRSVSWYQQTPGQGLQFLFEYFSETQRNKGNFPGRFSGRQFSNSRSEMNVSTLELGDSALYLCASSLVVNTEAFFGQGTRLTVV.

The chain is built from TRBV6-5 and TRBJ2-7, with 7 bases that match TRBD1. Germline CDR1 and CDR2: MNHEY and SVGAGI. V shed 2 bases and J 7 bases; nucleotides not matched to a gene: 11. The length of the CDR3 is 15 residues. CDR3 coding DNA: TGTGCCAGCAGTTACAAGGGACAGAGATTCTATGAGCAGTACTTC. It translates to CASSYKGQRFYEQYF.

V and J are TRBV7-3 and TRBJ2-1; maybe TRBD2 (6 bases). The CDR3 contains 12 residues. CDR1 and CDR2 from the germline V gene are SGHTA and FQGTGA. V lost 3 bases to trimming and J lost 9 bases, with 9 bases between them. The CDR3 sequence is CASSFPGSEQFF. The CDR3 region has the DNA TGTGCCAGCAGCTTCCCCGGGAGTGAGCAGTTCTTC.

The V call is TRBV11-2, the J call TRBJ1-1; D gene ambiguous. Per germline, CDR1 SGHAT and CDR2 FQNNGV. The V end lost 0 bases, the J end lost 8 bases, and 16 bases lay between the germline ends. There are 15 residues in the CDR3. CDR3 bases: TGTGCCAGCAGCTTAGAGCGGGCAGCCGCAGCCGAAGCTTTCTTT. Protein sequence: CASSLERAAAAEAFF.

The chain has TRBV7-6 and TRBJ1-2; D is possibly TRBD1 (5 bases). V was trimmed by 5 bases and J by 4 bases, leaving 11 bases between them. The V gene's germline CDR1 is SGHVS and CDR2 FNYEAQ. The length of the CDR3 is 13 residues. The CDR3: CASSQTDTYGYTF. In DNA, the CDR3 is TGTGCCAGCAGCCAGACAGACACCTATGGCTACACCTTC.

The chain is built from TRBV9 and TRBJ2-1, with TRBD2 matching over 11 bases. Trimming cost V 2 bases and J 6 bases; bases outside gene matches: 4. This CDR3 is 15 amino acids long. The germline gives CDR1 SGDLS, CDR2 YYNGEE. CDR3: CASSVGLAGSNEQFF. CDR3 nucleotides: TGTGCCAGCAGCGTCGGACTAGCGGGTTCCAATGAGCAGTTCTTC.

The gene calls are TRBV5-1 and TRBJ2-2; 11 nucleotides match TRBD1. In germline, CDR1 is SGHRS, CDR2 YFSETQ. The CDR3 length is 15 residues. V was pared by 9 bases and J by 3 bases, with 7 bases of the junction left unmatched. The CDR3 DNA is TGCGCCACGTCCCGGGACAGGGGGGACACCGGGGAGCTGTTTTTT. This gives the protein CATSRDRGDTGELFF.

The chain links TRBV29-1 to TRBJ2-2; D not certain. The CDR3 length is 11 residues. V gave up 2 bases and J gave up 6 bases, with 4 bases separating them. CDR1 and CDR2 from the germline V gene are SQVTM and ANQGSEA. The DNA for the CDR3 is TGCAGCGTTGAATCTCCCGGGGAGCTGTTTTTT. This translates into CSVESPGELFF.

The CDR3 is CASSQGANTEAFF. The CDR3 DNA follows: TGTGCCAGCAGCCAGGGCGCCAACACTGAAGCTTTCTTT. The chain uses TRBV7-3 and TRBJ1-1; maybe TRBD1 (5 bases). CDR1 and CDR2 (germline): SGHTA, FQGTGA. The CDR3 runs 13 residues. Trimming cost V 5 bases and J 2 bases, with 9 bases left between them.

This chain connects TRBV5-1 to TRBJ2-1, with D possibly TRBD1 on 5 matching bases. This CDR3 is 15 amino acids long. CDR1 and CDR2 (germline): SGHRS, YFSETQ. The V gene lost 3 bases and the J gene lost 7 bases, with 17 bases spanning the gap. The CDR3, as DNA: TGCGCCAGCAGCTCCCAAGCAGGGTCAGTGAATGAGCAGTTCTTC. The encoded protein is CASSSQAGSVNEQFF.